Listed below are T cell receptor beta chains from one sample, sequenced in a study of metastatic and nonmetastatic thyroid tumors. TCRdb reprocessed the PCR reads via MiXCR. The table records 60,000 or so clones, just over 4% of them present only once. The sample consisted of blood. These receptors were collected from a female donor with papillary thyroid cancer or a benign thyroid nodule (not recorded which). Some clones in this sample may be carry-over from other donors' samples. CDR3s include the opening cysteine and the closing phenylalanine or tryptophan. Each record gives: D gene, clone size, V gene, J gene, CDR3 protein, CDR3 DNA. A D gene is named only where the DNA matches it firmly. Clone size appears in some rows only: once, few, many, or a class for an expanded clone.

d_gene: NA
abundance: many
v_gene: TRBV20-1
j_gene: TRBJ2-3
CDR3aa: CSARRSTDTQYF
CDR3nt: TGCAGTGCTAGACGTAGCACAGATACGCAGTATTTT

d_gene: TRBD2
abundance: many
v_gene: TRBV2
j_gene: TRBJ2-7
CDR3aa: CASSELAGVYEQYF
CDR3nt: TGTGCCAGCAGTGAACTAGCGGGAGTCTACGAGCAGTACTTC

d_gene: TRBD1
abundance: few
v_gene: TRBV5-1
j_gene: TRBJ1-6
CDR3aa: CASSLRTGANSPLHF
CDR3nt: TGCGCCAGCAGCTTGAGGACAGGGGCAAATTCACCCCTCCACTTT

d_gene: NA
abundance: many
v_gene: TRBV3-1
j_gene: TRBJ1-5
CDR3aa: CASSQDVGQPQHF
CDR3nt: TGTGCCAGCAGCCAAGACGTAGGTCAGCCCCAGCATTTT

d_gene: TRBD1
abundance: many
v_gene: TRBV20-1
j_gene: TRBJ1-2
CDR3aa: CSAAGTWGQDHYGYTF
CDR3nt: TGCAGTGCTGCAGGGACCTGGGGACAGGACCACTATGGCTACACCTTC

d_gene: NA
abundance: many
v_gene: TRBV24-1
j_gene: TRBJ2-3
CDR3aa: CATSDRQAASTDTQYF
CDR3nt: TGTGCCACCAGTGATAGACAGGCCGCCAGCACAGATACGCAGTATTTT

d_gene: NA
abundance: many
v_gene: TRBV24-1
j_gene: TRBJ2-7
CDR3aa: CATSDETRGYEQYF
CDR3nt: TGTGCCACCAGTGATGAAACTAGGGGCTACGAGCAGTACTTC

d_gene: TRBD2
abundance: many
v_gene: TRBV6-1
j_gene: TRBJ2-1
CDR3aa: CASSLIAGGIVGDEQFF
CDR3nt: TGTGCCAGCAGCCTCATCGCGGGAGGAATTGTAGGGGATGAGCAGTTCTTC

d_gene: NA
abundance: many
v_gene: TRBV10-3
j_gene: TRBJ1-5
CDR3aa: CAISDRDWDQPQHF
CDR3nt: TGTGCCATCAGTGACAGGGACTGGGATCAGCCCCAGCATTTT

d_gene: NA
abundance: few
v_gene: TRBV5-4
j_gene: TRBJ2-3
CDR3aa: CASSFPKGGSTRTDTQYF
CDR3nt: TGTGCCAGCAGCTTCCCAAAGGGGGGGTCGACCCGCACAGATACGCAGTATTTT

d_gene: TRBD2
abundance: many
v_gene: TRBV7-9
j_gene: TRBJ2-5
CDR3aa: CASSFREVQETQYF
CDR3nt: TGTGCCAGCAGCTTCCGGGAGGTCCAAGAGACCCAGTACTTC

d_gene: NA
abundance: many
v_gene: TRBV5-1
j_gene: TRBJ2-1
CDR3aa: CASSLGGSFDEQFF
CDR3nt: TGCGCCAGCAGCTTGGGTGGAAGCTTCGATGAGCAGTTCTTC

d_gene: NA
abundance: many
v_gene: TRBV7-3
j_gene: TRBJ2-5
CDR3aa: CASSLMEGLETQYF
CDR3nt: TGTGCCAGCAGCTTAATGGAGGGGTTGGAGACCCAGTACTTC

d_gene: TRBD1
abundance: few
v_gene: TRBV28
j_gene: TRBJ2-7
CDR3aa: CASRRDSPHYEQYF
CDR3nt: TGTGCCAGTAGAAGGGACAGCCCTCACTACGAGCAGTACTTC

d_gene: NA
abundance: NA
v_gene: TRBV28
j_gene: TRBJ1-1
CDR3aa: CASSTYRDIGDTEAFF
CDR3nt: TGTGCCAGCAGTACATACCGGGACATAGGTGACACTGAAGCTTTCTTT

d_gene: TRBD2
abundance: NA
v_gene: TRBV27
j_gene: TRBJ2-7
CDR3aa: CASTRTSASYEQYF
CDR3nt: TGTGCCAGCACCCGGACTAGTGCCTCCTACGAGCAGTACTTC

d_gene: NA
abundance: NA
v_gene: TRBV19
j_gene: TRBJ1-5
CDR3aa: CASTTPDLWSQPQHF
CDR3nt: TGTGCCAGTACTACACCCGACCTCTGGTCCCAGCCCCAGCATTTT

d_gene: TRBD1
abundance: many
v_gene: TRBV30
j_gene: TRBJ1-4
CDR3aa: CAWSVRRGQVTAANEKLFF
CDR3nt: TGTGCCTGGAGTGTACGGAGAGGACAGGTGACCGCGGCTAATGAAAAACTGTTTTTT

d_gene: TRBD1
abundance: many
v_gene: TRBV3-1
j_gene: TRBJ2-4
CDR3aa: CASSPTLTGMGNIQYF
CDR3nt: TGTGCCAGCAGCCCCACCCTGACAGGGATGGGAAACATTCAGTACTTC

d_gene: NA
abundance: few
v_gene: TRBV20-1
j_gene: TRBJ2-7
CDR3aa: CSALARAGHEQYF
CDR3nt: TGCAGTGCATTGGCGCGAGCGGGCCACGAGCAGTACTTC

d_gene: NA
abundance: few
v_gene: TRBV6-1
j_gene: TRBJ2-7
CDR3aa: CASSAQAESSYEQYF
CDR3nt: TGTGCCAGCAGCGCCCAGGCGGAGAGCTCCTACGAGCAGTACTTC

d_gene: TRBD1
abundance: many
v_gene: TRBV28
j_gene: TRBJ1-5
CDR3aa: CASSLGQARQPQHF
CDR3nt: TGTGCCAGCAGTTTAGGACAGGCCCGTCAGCCCCAGCATTTT

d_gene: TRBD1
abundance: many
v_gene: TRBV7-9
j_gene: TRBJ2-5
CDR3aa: CASSLGTGAKQRETQYF
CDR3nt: TGTGCCAGCAGCTTAGGGACAGGGGCCAAGCAACGAGAGACCCAGTACTTC

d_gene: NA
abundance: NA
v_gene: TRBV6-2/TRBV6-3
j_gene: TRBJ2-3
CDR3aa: CASRGEGTDTQYF
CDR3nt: TGTGCCAGCAGAGGGGAAGGCACAGATACGCAGTATTTT

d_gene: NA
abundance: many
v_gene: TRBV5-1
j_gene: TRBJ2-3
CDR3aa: CASSSRATSTDTQYF
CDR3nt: TGCGCCAGCAGCTCCCGTGCTACTAGCACAGATACGCAGTATTTT

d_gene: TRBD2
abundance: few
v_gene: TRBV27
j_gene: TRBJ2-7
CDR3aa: CASSQLVPGLAGASYEQYF
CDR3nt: TGTGCCAGCAGTCAGCTAGTCCCGGGACTAGCGGGAGCGTCCTACGAGCAGTACTTC

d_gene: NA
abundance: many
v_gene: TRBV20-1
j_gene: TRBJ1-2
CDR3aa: CSGGGGANYGYTF
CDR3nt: TGCAGTGGCGGAGGGGGGGCTAACTATGGCTACACCTTC

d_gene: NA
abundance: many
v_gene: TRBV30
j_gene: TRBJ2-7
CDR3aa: CACSKGGSSYEQYF
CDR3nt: TGTGCCTGTTCAAAAGGGGGTAGCTCCTACGAGCAGTACTTC

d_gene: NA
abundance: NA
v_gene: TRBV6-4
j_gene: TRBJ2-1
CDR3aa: CASSSGTSSYNERFF
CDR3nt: TGTGCCAGCAGTTCGGGGACCAGCTCCTACAATGAGCGGTTCTTC

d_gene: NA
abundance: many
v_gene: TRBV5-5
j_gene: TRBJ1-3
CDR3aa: CASSALDSGNTIYF
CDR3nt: TGTGCCAGCAGCGCCTTGGACAGTGGAAACACCATATATTTT

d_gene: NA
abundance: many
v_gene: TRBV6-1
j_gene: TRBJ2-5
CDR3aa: CASSLPDTPGTQYF
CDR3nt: TGTGCCAGCAGTCTCCCGGACACGCCGGGGACCCAGTACTTC

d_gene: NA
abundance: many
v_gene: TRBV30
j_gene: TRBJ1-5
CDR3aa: CAWSVPGRRIQPQHF
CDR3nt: TGTGCCTGGAGTGTACCGGGCAGGCGGATTCAGCCCCAGCATTTT

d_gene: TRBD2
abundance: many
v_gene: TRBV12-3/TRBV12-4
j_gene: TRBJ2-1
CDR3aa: CASSSRTSWAF
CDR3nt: TGTGCCAGCAGTTCTCGGACTAGTTGGGCATTC

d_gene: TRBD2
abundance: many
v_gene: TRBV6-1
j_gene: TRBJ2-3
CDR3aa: CATIAGQRSTDTQYF
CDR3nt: TGTGCCACCATAGCGGGACAAAGAAGCACAGATACGCAGTATTTT

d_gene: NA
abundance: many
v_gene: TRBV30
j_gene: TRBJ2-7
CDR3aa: CAWSVRYEQYF
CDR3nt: TGTGCCTGGAGTGTACGATACGAGCAGTACTTC

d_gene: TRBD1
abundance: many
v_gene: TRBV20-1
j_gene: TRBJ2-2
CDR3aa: CSASRGPGELFF
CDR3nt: TGCAGTGCTTCCAGGGGGCCCGGGGAGCTGTTTTTT

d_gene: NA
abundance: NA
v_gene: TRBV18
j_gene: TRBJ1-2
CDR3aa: CASSRDNNYGYTF
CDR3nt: TGTGCCAGCTCACGGGACAACAACTATGGCTACACCTTC

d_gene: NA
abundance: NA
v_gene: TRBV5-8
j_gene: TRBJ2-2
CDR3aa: CASSLSSLTGELFF
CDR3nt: TGTGCCAGCAGCTTGTCCAGTCTCACCGGGGAGCTGTTTTTT

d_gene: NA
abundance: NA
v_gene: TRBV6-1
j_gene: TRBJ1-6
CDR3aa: CASRITVDGSPLHF
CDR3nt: TGTGCCAGCAGAATTACAGTGGACGGTTCACCCCTCCACTTT

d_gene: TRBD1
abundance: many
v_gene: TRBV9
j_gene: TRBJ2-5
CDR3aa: CASSVGRQGARETQYF
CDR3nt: TGTGCCAGCAGCGTAGGTAGACAGGGGGCTAGAGAGACCCAGTACTTC

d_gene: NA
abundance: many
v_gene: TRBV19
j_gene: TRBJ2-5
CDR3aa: CASSILGAEETQYF
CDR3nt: TGTGCCAGTAGTATTTTAGGCGCGGAGGAGACCCAGTACTTC

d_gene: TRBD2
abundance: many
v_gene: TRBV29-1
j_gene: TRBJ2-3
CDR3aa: CSVLGLAGRTPTQYF
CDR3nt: TGCAGCGTTTTGGGACTAGCGGGACGAACCCCTACGCAGTATTTT

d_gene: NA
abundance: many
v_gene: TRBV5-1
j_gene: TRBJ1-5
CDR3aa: CASSPDGNSNQPQHF
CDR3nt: TGCGCCAGCAGCCCCGACGGCAATAGCAATCAGCCCCAGCATTTT

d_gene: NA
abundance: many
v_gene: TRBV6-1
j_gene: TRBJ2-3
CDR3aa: CATDRNSLGADTQYF
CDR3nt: TGTGCCACCGACAGGAACTCGTTGGGGGCAGATACGCAGTATTTT

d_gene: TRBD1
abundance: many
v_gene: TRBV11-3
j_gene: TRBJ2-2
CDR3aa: CASSSHRGSTGELFF
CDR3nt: TGTGCCAGCAGCTCTCACAGGGGGTCAACCGGGGAGCTGTTTTTT

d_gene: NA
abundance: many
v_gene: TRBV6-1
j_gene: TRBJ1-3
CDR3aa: CAENRFHSGNTIYF
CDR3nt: TGTGCCGAGAACAGATTTCACTCTGGAAACACCATATATTTT

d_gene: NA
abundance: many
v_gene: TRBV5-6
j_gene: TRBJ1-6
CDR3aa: CASSLQGSYNSPLHF
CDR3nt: TGTGCCAGCAGCTTACAGGGCTCCTATAATTCACCCCTCCACTTT

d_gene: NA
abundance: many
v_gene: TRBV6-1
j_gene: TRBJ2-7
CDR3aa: CASSEDIPGSYEQYF
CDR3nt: TGTGCCAGCAGTGAAGATATACCGGGTTCCTACGAGCAGTACTTC

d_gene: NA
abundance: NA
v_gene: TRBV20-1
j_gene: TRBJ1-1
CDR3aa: CSARRNSQNTEAFF
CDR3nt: TGCAGTGCTAGGAGGAACAGTCAGAACACTGAAGCTTTCTTT

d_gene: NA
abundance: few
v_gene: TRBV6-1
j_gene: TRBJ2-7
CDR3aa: CASSELRTDEQYF
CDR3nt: TGTGCCAGCAGTGAACTCCGGACGGACGAGCAGTACTTC

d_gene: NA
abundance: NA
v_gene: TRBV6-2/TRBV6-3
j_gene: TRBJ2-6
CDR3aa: CASSRVSGANVLTF
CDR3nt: TGTGCCAGCAGCCGTGTTTCTGGGGCCAACGTCCTGACTTTC

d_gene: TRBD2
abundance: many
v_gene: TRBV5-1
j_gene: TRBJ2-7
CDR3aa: CASSFGGRTYEQYF
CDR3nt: TGCGCCAGCAGCTTTGGCGGGAGGACCTACGAGCAGTACTTC

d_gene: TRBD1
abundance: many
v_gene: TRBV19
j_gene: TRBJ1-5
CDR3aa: CASSISNRGLSNQPQHF
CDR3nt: TGTGCCAGTAGTATCTCCAACAGGGGGCTTAGCAATCAGCCCCAGCATTTT

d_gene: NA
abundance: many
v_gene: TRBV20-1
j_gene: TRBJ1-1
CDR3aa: CSARDGRTEAFF
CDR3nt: TGCAGTGCTAGAGACGGACGGACTGAAGCTTTCTTT

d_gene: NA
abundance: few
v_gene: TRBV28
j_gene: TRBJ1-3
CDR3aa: CASSRRRGGSGNTIYF
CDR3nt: TGTGCCAGCAGCCGCCGGAGGGGCGGCTCTGGAAACACCATATATTTT

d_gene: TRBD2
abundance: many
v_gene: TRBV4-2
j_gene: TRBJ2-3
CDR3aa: CASSQGISGSGDTQYF
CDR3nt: TGTGCCAGCAGCCAAGGGATTAGCGGGAGTGGCGATACGCAGTATTTT

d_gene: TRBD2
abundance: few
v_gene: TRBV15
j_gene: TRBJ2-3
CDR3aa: CATTRLADTDTQYF
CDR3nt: TGTGCCACAACAAGGCTAGCGGACACAGATACGCAGTATTTT

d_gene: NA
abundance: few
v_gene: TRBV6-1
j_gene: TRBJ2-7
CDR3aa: CASSESPAGNYEQYF
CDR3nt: TGTGCCAGCAGTGAATCACCGGCGGGCAACTACGAGCAGTACTTC

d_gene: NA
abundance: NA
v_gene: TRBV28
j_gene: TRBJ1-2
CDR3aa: CASSHRGSYTF
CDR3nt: TGTGCCAGCAGCCATAGGGGTAGTTACACCTTC